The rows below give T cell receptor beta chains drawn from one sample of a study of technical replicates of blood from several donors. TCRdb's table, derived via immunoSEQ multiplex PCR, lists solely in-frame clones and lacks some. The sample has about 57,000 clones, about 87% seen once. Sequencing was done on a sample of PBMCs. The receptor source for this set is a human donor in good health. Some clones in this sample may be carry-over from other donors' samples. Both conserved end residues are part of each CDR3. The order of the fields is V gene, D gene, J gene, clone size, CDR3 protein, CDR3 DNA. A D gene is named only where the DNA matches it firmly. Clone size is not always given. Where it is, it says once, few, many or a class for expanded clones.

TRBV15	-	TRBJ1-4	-	CATSARGWTNEKLFF	TGTGCCACCAGCGCTAGGGGCTGGACTAATGAAAAACTGTTTTTT
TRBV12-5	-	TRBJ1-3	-	CASGQGPGNTIYF	TGTGCTAGTGGACAGGGTCCTGGAAACACCATATATTTT
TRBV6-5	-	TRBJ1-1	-	CASSYSLLNTEAFF	TGTGCCAGCAGTTACTCACTACTGAACACTGAAGCTTTCTTT
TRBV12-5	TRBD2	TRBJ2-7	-	CASGTYLAGKDEQYF	TGTGCTAGTGGTACATATCTAGCGGGAAAAGACGAGCAGTACTTC
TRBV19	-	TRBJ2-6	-	CASESQGSGANVLTF	TGTGCCAGTGAGTCCCAGGGATCTGGGGCCAACGTCCTGACTTTC
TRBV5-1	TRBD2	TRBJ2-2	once	CASSREYSSGGKTGELFF	TGCGCCAGCAGCCGAGAGTATTCTAGCGGGGGGAAGACCGGGGAGCTGTTTTTT
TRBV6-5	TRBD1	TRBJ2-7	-	CASSYGTGGPYEQYF	TGTGCCAGCAGTTACGGGACAGGGGGCCCTTACGAGCAGTACTTC
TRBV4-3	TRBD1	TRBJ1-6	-	CASSPGDRDSPLHF	TGCGCCAGCAGCCCCGGGGACAGGGATTCACCCCTCCACTTT
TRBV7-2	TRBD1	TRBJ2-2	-	CASSLALRGRVTGELFF	TGTGCCAGCAGCTTAGCTCTGAGGGGGCGAGTCACCGGGGAGCTGTTTTTT
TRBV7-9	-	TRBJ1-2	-	CASSLGVRTGYGYTF	TGTGCCAGCAGCTTAGGGGTCCGTACGGGCTATGGCTACACCTTC
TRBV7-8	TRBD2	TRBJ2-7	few	CASTPTSASYEQYF	TGTGCCAGCACCCCGACTAGCGCCTCCTACGAGCAGTACTTC
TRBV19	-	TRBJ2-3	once	CASSNSWAYSTDTQYF	TGTGCCAGTAGTAACTCTTGGGCCTATAGCACAGATACGCAGTATTTT
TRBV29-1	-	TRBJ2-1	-	CSVESGGAKYNEQFF	TGCAGCGTTGAATCGGGCGGGGCTAAGTACAATGAGCAGTTCTTC
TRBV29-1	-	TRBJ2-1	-	CSAGAGQSHNEQFF	TGCAGCGCCGGGGCGGGACAGTCCCACAATGAGCAGTTCTTC
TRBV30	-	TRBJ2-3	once	CAWSVPGSTDTQYF	TGTGCCTGGAGTGTACCCGGGAGCACAGATACGCAGTATTTT
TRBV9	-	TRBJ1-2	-	CASSVSGPNYGYTF	TGTGCCAGCAGCGTCTCGGGTCCAAACTATGGCTACACCTTC
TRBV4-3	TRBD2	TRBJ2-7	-	CASSQAPSGGAYEQYF	TGCGCCAGCAGCCAAGCCCCTAGCGGGGGGGCTTACGAGCAGTACTTC
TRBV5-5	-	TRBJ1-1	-	CASSRNTEAFF	TGTGCCAGCAGCCGGAACACTGAAGCTTTCTTT
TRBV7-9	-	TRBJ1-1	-	CASSLGGGMNTEAFF	TGTGCCAGCAGCTTAGGTGGCGGCATGAACACTGAAGCTTTCTTT
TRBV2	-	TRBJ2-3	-	CASSELDGTDTQYF	TGTGCCAGCAGTGAGCTAGACGGCACAGATACGCAGTATTTT
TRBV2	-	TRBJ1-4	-	CASSDLIQGTNEKLFF	TGTGCCAGCAGTGATCTCATCCAGGGGACTAATGAAAAACTGTTTTTT
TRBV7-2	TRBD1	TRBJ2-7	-	CASSPDRGRAYEQYF	TGTGCCAGCAGCCCCGACAGGGGTAGGGCCTACGAGCAGTACTTC
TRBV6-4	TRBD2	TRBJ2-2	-	CASSGDYASGELFF	TGTGCCAGCAGTGGGGACTACGCTAGCGGGGAGCTGTTTTTT
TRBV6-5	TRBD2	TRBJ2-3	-	CASTPSGGASTQYF	TGTGCCAGCACTCCTAGCGGGGGCGCATCGACGCAGTATTTT
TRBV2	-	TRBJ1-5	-	CASSEDTSYQPQHF	TGTGCCAGCAGTGAAGACACCTCTTACCAGCCCCAGCATTTT
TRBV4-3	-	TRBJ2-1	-	CASSPKPTDNEQFF	TGCGCCAGCAGCCCCAAGCCGACAGATAATGAGCAGTTCTTC
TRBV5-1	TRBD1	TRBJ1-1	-	CASSPGQGNAEAFF	TGCGCCAGCAGCCCAGGACAGGGGAATGCTGAAGCTTTCTTT
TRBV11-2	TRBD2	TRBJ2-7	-	CASSLVAGSSYEQYF	TGTGCCAGCAGCCTGGTAGCGGGGAGCTCCTACGAGCAGTACTTC
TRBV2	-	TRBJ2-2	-	CASSENRVELFF	TGTGCCAGCAGTGAAAACCGGGTGGAGCTGTTTTTT
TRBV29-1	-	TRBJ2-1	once	CSVIAEGSYNEQFF	TGCAGCGTTATCGCGGAGGGCTCCTACAATGAGCAGTTCTTC
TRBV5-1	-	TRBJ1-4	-	CASSPRGQPNEKLFF	TGCGCCAGCAGCCCGCGGGGCCAACCTAATGAAAAACTGTTTTTT
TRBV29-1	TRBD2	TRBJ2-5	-	CSVGTSGKGTQYF	TGCAGCGTCGGGACTAGCGGGAAAGGGACCCAGTACTTC
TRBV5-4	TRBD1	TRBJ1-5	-	CASSLQGREGPQHF	TGTGCCAGCAGCCTACAGGGGCGGGAGGGGCCCCAGCATTTT
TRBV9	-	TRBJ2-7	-	CASSPGTPDYEQYF	TGTGCCAGCAGCCCCGGGACACCCGACTACGAGCAGTACTTC
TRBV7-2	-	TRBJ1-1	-	CASSARAGRGTEAFF	TGTGCCAGCAGCGCTAGAGCGGGGAGAGGGACTGAAGCTTTCTTT
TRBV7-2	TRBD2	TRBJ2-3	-	CASSFIAGDADTQYF	TGTGCCAGCAGCTTTATAGCGGGAGACGCAGATACGCAGTATTTT
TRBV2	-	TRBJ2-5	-	CASSGQRAIGETQYF	TGTGCCAGCAGTGGCCAGCGGGCCATAGGGGAGACCCAGTACTTC
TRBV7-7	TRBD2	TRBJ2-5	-	CASSIRLAGGRETQYF	TGTGCCAGCAGCATCCGCTTAGCGGGGGGGAGAGAGACCCAGTACTTC
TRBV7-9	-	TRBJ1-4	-	CASSSPASGGAGKLFF	TGTGCCAGCAGCTCTCCAGCGAGTGGGGGGGCTGGAAAACTGTTTTTT
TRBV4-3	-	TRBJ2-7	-	CASSQEIGGSSYEQYF	TGCGCCAGCAGCCAAGAGATTGGGGGGAGCTCCTACGAGCAGTACTTC
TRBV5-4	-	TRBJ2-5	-	CASSLRGTRAETQYF	TGTGCCAGCAGCTTGAGAGGGACTCGTGCGGAGACCCAGTACTTC
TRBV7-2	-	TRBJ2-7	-	CASSKGRGSYEQYF	TGTGCCAGCAGCAAAGGCCGCGGTTCCTACGAGCAGTACTTC
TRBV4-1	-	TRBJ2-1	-	CASSQDNRVGRNEQFF	TGCGCCAGCAGCCAAGATAACAGGGTGGGCCGCAATGAGCAGTTCTTC
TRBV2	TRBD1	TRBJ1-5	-	CASSGQGGLGQPQHF	TGTGCCAGCAGTGGACAGGGGGGACTAGGCCAGCCCCAGCATTTT
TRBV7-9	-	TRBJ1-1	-	CASSFPQGKAFF	TGTGCCAGCAGCTTCCCGCAGGGCAAGGCTTTCTTT
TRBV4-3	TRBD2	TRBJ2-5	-	CASSQDRVALAGDQETQYF	TGCGCCAGCAGCCAAGATAGGGTGGCCCTAGCGGGGGACCAAGAGACCCAGTACTTC